The 9 T cell receptor beta chains below were found in one sample sequenced in a study of T-cell reconstitution after alpha-beta-depleted transplantation in children (dated by TCRdb to 2016 to 2018). Library construction relied on PCR. The instrument given in TCRdb is Illumina HiSeq 2500. To normalize quantification of the TCRbeta repertoire, the TCR libraries were built with molecular barcoding that relied on unique molecular identifiers. Using fastp trimming at Q25 and MiXCR clonotype assembly, TCRdb reanalyzed the public sequencing data and kept in-frame beta chains. Under each unique CDR3 protein, matching rows form one entry showing the most common genes and DNA. The sample table contains about 440,000 distinct CDR3 sequences; only one count was recorded for approximately 42% of them. In total, the top ten clones hold 27% of the sample. Reading the label with the study, this specimen's treatment or condition is: allogeneic hematopoietic cell transplantation with graft depleted of TCRalphabeta T cells and CD19 B cells.

The specimen comprised PBMCs, sampled before TCRalphabeta/CD19-depleted stem cell transplant. The receptors shown here come from a girl aged 2 to 9 with aplastic anemia, due to receive a stem cell transplant.

This clonotype was seen at least ten times. The V gene is TRBV7-2, the J gene TRBJ2-7, with a weak D call TRBD2 (5 bases). Trimming took off 1 base at V and 0 bases at J, with 7 bases between the two ends. Germline CDR1 and CDR2: SGHTA and FQGNSA. CDR3 size: 14 residues. CDR3 amino acids: CASSLGLSSYEQYF. The CDR3 DNA sequence: TGTGCCAGCAGCTTAGGACTATCCTCCTACGAGCAGTACTTC.

The genes are TRBV20-1 and TRBJ2-7; TRBD2 agrees at 7 bases. Germline values: CDR1 DFQATT, CDR2 SNEGSKA (reference sequence). V lost 0 bases and J lost 0; bases outside the gene matches: 5. This CDR3 is 15 amino acids long. CDR3 residues: CSARDWASGSYEQYF. The CDR3 nucleotides are TGCAGTGCTAGAGATTGGGCTAGCGGCTCCTACGAGCAGTACTTC.

J is TRBJ1-2 and V is TRBV9; D perhaps matches TRBD1 (5 bases). Germline CDR1 reads SGDLS; CDR2 reads YYNGEE. V dropped 0 bases and J dropped 5 bases, with 14 bases sitting between them. The CDR3 has 15 amino acids. The CDR3 loop reads CASSVGDSLRYGYTF. The CDR3 DNA follows: TGTGCCAGCAGCGTAGGGGACTCACTTCGGTATGGCTACACCTTC. The variable domain in full, with the rest retrieved from reference TRBV9 and TRBJ1-2, is DSGVTQTPKHLITATGQRVTLRCSPRSGDLSVYWYQQSLDQGLQFLIQYYNGEERAKGNILERFSAQQFPDLHSELNLSSLELGDSALYFCASSVGDSLRYGYTFGSGTRLTVV.

V usage is TRBV7-9 and J usage is TRBJ2-3, with D perhaps matching TRBD2 (5 bases). Trimming took 0 bases from V and 3 from J, leaving 16 bases between them. CDR1 SEHNR and CDR2 FQNEAQ come from the germline V gene (reference sequence). This CDR3 spans 17 amino acids. The CDR3 DNA is TGTGCCAGCAGCTTAGCGTTCGGACCCGAGGGTACAGATACGCAGTATTTT. It codes for CASSLAFGPEGTDTQYF.

This clonotype was seen just once. V gene TRBV20-1 combines with J gene TRBJ1-5, with D possibly TRBD1 on 5 matching bases. Trimming pared 1 base from V and 6 bases from J, leaving 10 bases between. The CDR3 is 13 residues long. Germline CDR1 and CDR2: DFQATT and SNEGSKA (reference sequence). The CDR3 loop reads CSARAGVGQPQHF. In nucleotides, the CDR3 is TGCAGTGCTAGAGCGGGGGTGGGTCAGCCCCAGCATTTT.

The V and J genes are TRBV20-1 and TRBJ2-2; TRBD2 might be the D (5 bases). V lost 3 bases, J lost 4 bases, and 12 bases lay in between. Germline loops: CDR1 DFQATT, CDR2 SNEGSKA (reference sequence). There are 14 residues in the CDR3. The CDR3 region is CSARGEGSTGELFF. DNA for the CDR3: TGCAGTGCTAGGGGAGAAGGGTCCACCGGGGAGCTGTTTTTT.

The V call is TRBV7-7, the J call TRBJ2-3; 9 bases fit TRBD2. This CDR3 spans 15 amino acids. Germline CDR1 reads SSHAT; CDR2 reads FNYEAQ (reference sequence). V lost 6 bases, J lost 2 bases, and 6 bases stayed unmatched. CDR3 nucleotides: TGTGCCAGCAGTCCAGGACTAGCGAACACAGATACGCAGTATTTT. It yields the protein CASSPGLANTDTQYF.

This clonotype is a singleton in its sample. The chain joins TRBV2 to TRBJ2-7; tentative D call: TRBD2 (5 bases). This CDR3 region has 13 residues. Per the germline V gene, CDR1 is SNHLY and CDR2 is FYNNEI. V lost 8 bases, J lost 2 bases, and 13 bases lay in between. The CDR3 spells CASDRTGTYEQYF. The CDR3 DNA reads as TGTGCCAGCGACCGGACTGGCACCTACGAGCAGTACTTC.

This rearrangement joins TRBV6-5 to TRBJ2-3; maybe TRBD1 (5 bases). CDR3 length: 14 amino acids. The germline V gene has CDR1 MNHEY and CDR2 SVGAGI. V was cut by 0 bases and J by 6 bases, with 10 bases left in between. CDR3: CASSYSKGVDTQYF. DNA for the CDR3: TGTGCCAGCAGTTACTCGAAAGGGGTGGATACGCAGTATTTT.